The present entry profiles one T cell receptor (beta chain) with its context. Some clones are missing from TCRdb's copy, which holds only in-frame ones; the method was immunoSEQ multiplex PCR. The sample lists under 5,500 clones, roughly a fifth seen once, with around 18% in the top ten. Documented treatment: randomized to nivolumab then ipilimumab (arm A) or the reverse (arm B). This record belongs to a study of sequential checkpoint blockade in melanoma. The source of this sequence is a human donor with melanoma. This specimen consisted of tumor tissue (inferred from file names), obtained from a patient given nivolumab and ipilimumab in sequence.

The CDR3 sequence: CASRSPGGEQYF. CDR3 in DNA: TGTGCCAGCAGGTCACCAGGGGGCGAGCAGTACTTC. The rearrangement joins TRBV14 to TRBJ2-7; 7 bases map to TRBD1. The junction had 5 bases not matched to a gene; V was cut back by 6 bases and J by 6 bases. Germline values: CDR1 SGHDN, CDR2 FVKESK. The CDR3 loop spans 12 amino acids.